A single sample gave rise to the 16 T cell receptor beta chains below, sequenced in a study of identical twins. Via MiXCR, TCRdb re-called the 5' RACE reads, giving one row per CDR3 protein. The table includes about 890,000 distinct CDR3 sequences, over 9% detected once. These sequences were also reported in another study, on yellow fever vaccine responses in identical twins.

The source material was PBMCs. These receptors originate from a woman between 18 and 29 years old in good health.

CDR3 sequence (DNA): TGTGCCAGTGGGACAGGGAGGTGGCAAGAGACCCAGTACTTC. It translates to CASGTGRWQETQYF. J is TRBJ2-5 and V is TRBV2; 9 bases align to TRBD1. V was clipped by 9 bases and J by 2 bases; unmatched bases: 7. This CDR3 region has 14 residues. From germline, CDR1 is SNHLY and CDR2 FYNNEI. The entire variable domain, with the rest obtained from reference TRBV2 and TRBJ2-5, is as follows: EPEVTQTPSHQVTQMGQEVILRCVPISNHLYFYWYRQILGQKVEFLVSFYNNEISEKSEIFDDQFSVERPDGSNFTLKIRSTKLEDSAMYFCASGTGRWQETQYFGPGTRLLVL.

There are a few counts of this clonotype. The V call is TRBV2, the J call TRBJ2-1, with 10 nucleotides matching TRBD2. CDR3 length: 15 amino acids. The V gene end was trimmed by 6 bases and the J gene end by 6 bases; junction bases not matched to a gene: 8. Germline V CDR1 and CDR2: SNHLY, FYNNEI. In DNA, the CDR3 is TGTGCCAGCAGGAAAACTAGCGGGACTTCCAATGAGCAGTTCTTC. Its protein product is CASRKTSGTSNEQFF.

There are many counts of this clonotype. The genes are TRBV7-3 and TRBJ2-2; 7 bases agree with TRBD2. The CDR3 sequence is 13 residues long. Germline loops: CDR1 SGHTA, CDR2 FQGTGA. The J segment lost 7 bases and the V segment lost 6 bases, leaving 5 bases of the junction unmatched. CDR3 amino acids: CASSLSGGGELFF. CDR3 in DNA: TGTGCCAGCAGTTTATCGGGGGGCGGGGAGCTGTTTTTT.

The rearrangement uses TRBV6-2 or TRBV6-3 and TRBJ2-1; TRBD2 aligns across 14 bases. Unmatched junction bases numbered 6, after V lost 7 bases and J lost 1 base. Germline V lookup: CDR1 MNHEY, CDR2 SVGEGT. This CDR3 comprises 17 residues. The CDR3 nucleotides read TGTGCCAGCACCCCGACTAGCGGGGGGGTGTCCTACAATGAGCAGTTCTTC. It translates to CASTPTSGGVSYNEQFF.

In its sample, this clonotype was seen a few times. The rearrangement links TRBV20-1 to TRBJ2-1, with 9 bases matching TRBD2. In germline, CDR1 is DFQATT, CDR2 SNEGSKA (reference sequence). With V trimmed by 6 bases and J by 5 bases, 11 bases remained unmatched. This CDR3 has 15 amino acids. The CDR3 DNA reads as TGCAGTGCCCATCCGGCTAGCGGGATACACAATGAGCAGTTCTTC. Amino acid sequence: CSAHPASGIHNEQFF.

The genes are TRBV5-1 and TRBJ2-1, with TRBD2 matching over 9 bases. Germline loops: CDR1 SGHRS, CDR2 YFSETQ. CDR3 length: 18 residues. Trimming cost V 6 bases and J 0 bases; bases outside gene matches: 13. The CDR3 here is CASTPFAGGPSSYNEQFF. CDR3 DNA: TGCGCCAGCACCCCGTTTGCGGGAGGGCCCAGCTCCTACAATGAGCAGTTCTTC.

This clonotype was counted a few times. The chain uses TRBV27 and TRBJ2-2; no clear D gene. CDR3 length: 19 amino acids. The germline V gene has CDR1 MNHEY and CDR2 SMNVEV (reference sequence). V shed 5 bases and J shed 0 bases, with 22 bases lying between them. The chain's CDR3 is CASSPLWSDQFANTGELFF. The CDR3 nucleotides are TGTGCCAGCAGTCCCCTTTGGAGCGACCAGTTCGCGAACACCGGGGAGCTGTTTTTT.

This clonotype was seen many times. The rearrangement links TRBV7-6 to TRBJ2-7; D is undetermined. CDR1 and CDR2 from the germline V gene are SGHVS and FNYEAQ. The CDR3 is made up of 14 amino acids. Trimming left V 3 bases short and J 1 base short, with 10 bases between. CDR3 sequence: CASSLNQLSYEQYF. DNA for the CDR3: TGTGCCAGCAGCTTGAATCAGCTTTCCTACGAGCAGTACTTC.

The chain uses TRBV28 and TRBJ2-3; TRBD1 agrees at 7 bases. Germline V gives CDR1 MDHEN, CDR2 SYDVKM. V trimming: 5 bases; J trimming: 2 bases; junction bases outside the gene matches: 16. There are 18 residues in the CDR3. The CDR3 DNA sequence: TGTGCCAGCAGTGCCATAACAACCGGGACAGCCTTCACAGATACGCAGTATTTT. Residues: CASSAITTGTAFTDTQYF.

The rearrangement joins TRBV10-3 to TRBJ1-2; the match to TRBD1 covers 7 bases. The CDR3 consists of 13 residues. Trimming took 11 bases from V and 4 from J; bases not matched to a gene: 10. CDR1 ENHRY and CDR2 SYGVKD come from the germline V gene. CDR3 in DNA: TGTGCCGCCGCGGAGGGACAGAGCTATGGCTACACCTTC. It yields the protein CAAAEGQSYGYTF.

This clonotype was observed a few times. This chain links TRBV5-5 with TRBJ2-5, with no clear D. Trimming cost V 6 bases and J 3 bases, with 18 bases left between them. The length of the CDR3 is 15 residues. Germline-derived CDR1 and CDR2 are SGHKS and YYEKEE (reference sequence). This CDR3 reads CASTQSLGIEETQYF. The CDR3 DNA is TGTGCCAGCACCCAATCTTTGGGGATCGAAGAGACCCAGTACTTC.

This clonotype was observed a few times. The V gene is TRBV15, the J gene TRBJ2-7; weak D call: TRBD2 (7 bases). The CDR3 has 15 residues. Germline values: CDR1 LNHNV, CDR2 YYDKDF (reference sequence). V lost 5 bases to trimming and J lost 4 bases, with 18 bases between them. The CDR3 spells CATSSEGGTWYEQYF. Written as DNA, the CDR3 is TGTGCCACCAGCTCAGAGGGGGGGACATGGTACGAGCAGTACTTC.

This clonotype has a handful of counts. The chain carries TRBV20-1 and TRBJ1-1; tentatively, D is TRBD1 (6 bases). This CDR3 contains 14 residues. CDR1 DFQATT and CDR2 SNEGSKA come from the germline V gene (reference sequence). The DNA for the CDR3 is TGCAGCCTCGTCGTGCGGGGGGCCTTCACTGAAGCTTTCTTT. Translation: CSLVVRGAFTEAFF.

V is TRBV6-5 and J is TRBJ2-2; D tentatively fits TRBD1 or TRBD2 (7 bases each). The CDR3 totals 20 residues. The V end was cut by 3 bases, the J end by 5 bases, with 28 bases between. The germline V gene encodes CDR1 MNHEY and CDR2 SVGAGI. CDR3: CASSYFPALRGGSGTGELFF. The CDR3, as DNA: TGTGCCAGCAGTTATTTTCCCGCGCTCAGGGGGGGATCTGGGACCGGGGAGCTGTTTTTT.

This sequence joins TRBV7-9 and TRBJ2-3, with 7 positions matching TRBD2. The CDR3 is made up of 17 amino acids. CDR1 and CDR2 from the germline V gene are SEHNR and FQNEAQ (reference sequence). V was clipped by 5 bases and J by 0 bases; unmatched bases: 11. The CDR3 nucleotides are TGTGCCAGCAGCCCACCACCTCGGGGGGTGAGCACAGATACGCAGTATTTT. This gives the protein CASSPPPRGVSTDTQYF.

The chain is built from TRBV20-1 and TRBJ2-5; unclear D gene. Trimming cost V 0 bases and J 5 bases, with 10 bases left between them. This CDR3 has 13 amino acids. Germline-derived CDR1 and CDR2 are DFQATT and SNEGSKA (reference sequence). The CDR3 DNA reads TGCAGTGCTAGAGAAATGGGCTGGGAGACCCAGTACTTC. Translated: CSAREMGWETQYF.